This T cell receptor beta chain was recorded in a study of cytomegalovirus exposure and HLA in healthy donors. CDR3 length equals 19 residues. V dropped 1 base and J dropped 0; count of bases not matched to a gene: 10. From germline, CDR1 is SGHRS and CDR2 YFSETQ. Study-level results: TRBV6-2, TRBV6-3 and some other V segments were excluded as indistinguishable. Immune exposure information available was restricted to CMV serostatus.

Notes on this clone: Its antigen is undetermined.

A multiplex PCR was run with 60 Vbeta primers and 13 Jbeta primers. Here immunoSEQ multiplex PCR was the method, and the copy in TCRdb shows in-frame clones only, minus some. The data show approximately 220,000 clones, roughly 80% seen once. Sequencing was performed on PBMCs. The sequence was obtained from a man between 25 and 39 years old in good health and CMV-seronegative. The J gene is TRBJ2-3, the V gene TRBV5-1; TRBD2 aligns across 11 bases. DNA of the CDR3: TGCGCCAGCAGCTTGTTCCTAGCGGGGGGCAGAACTAGCACAGATACGCAGTATTTT. Translation gives CASSLFLAGGRTSTDTQYF.